Each of the 20 T cell receptor beta chains below was sequenced from the same sample in a study of CD8+ T cells in alopecia areata. Once RNA had been extracted, it was reverse transcribed into cDNA to act as the sequencing template. Using immunoSEQ multiplex PCR, the repertoire was profiled, and TCRdb retains in-frame clones only, with some absent. The sample holds approximately 82,000 clones, approximately 50% seen once. Sequencing was done on a sample of NKG2D-high CD8+ T cells sorted from blood. Source of these receptors: a human donor with alopecia areata.

The sample holds a few counts of this clone. This chain links TRBV19 with TRBJ2-7; D is tentatively TRBD1 or TRBD2 (5 bases each). Trimming shortened V by 3 bases and J by 4 bases, and 13 bases separated the two germline ends. Germline CDR1 and CDR2: LNHDA and SQIVND (reference sequence). There are 14 residues in the CDR3. CDR3: CASSIGGREYEQYF. The DNA for the CDR3 is TGTGCCAGTAGTATTGGCGGCAGGGAGTACGAGCAGTACTTC.

To note about this clone: Distinct nucleotide sequences in the sample also encode this CDR3. The chain is built from TRBV28 and TRBJ1-6; D unresolved. This CDR3 is built from 12 residues. Germline V lookup: CDR1 MDHEN, CDR2 SYDVKM. V was shortened by 2 bases and J by 7 bases, with 3 bases between the two germline ends. The CDR3 DNA sequence: TGTGCCAGCAGTTTAGGGAATTCACCCCTCCACTTT. This codes for CASSLGNSPLHF.

V gene TRBV5-1 combines with J gene TRBJ2-3; maybe TRBD2 (7 bases). V lost 0 bases and J 2 bases, leaving 13 bases between the germline ends. The germline V gene has CDR1 SGHRS and CDR2 YFSETQ. The CDR3 is 16 amino acids. The CDR3 DNA is TGCGCCAGCAGCTTGGATAGGCGGGGGCCCACAGATACGCAGTATTTT. Translation gives CASSLDRRGPTDTQYF. Together with reference TRBV5-1 and TRBJ2-3, the CDR3 gives the full variable domain: KAGVTQTPRYLIKTRGQQVTLSCSPISGHRSVSWYQQTPGQGLQFLFEYFSETQRNKGNFPGRFSGRQFSNSRSEMNVSTLELGDSALYLCASSLDRRGPTDTQYFGPGTRLTVL.

The rearrangement joins TRBV5-1 to TRBJ2-3; TRBD1 matches at 8 bases. The V gene's germline CDR1 is SGHRS and CDR2 YFSETQ. Trimming cost V 4 bases and J 2 bases; bases outside gene matches: 6. This CDR3 has 15 amino acids. Written as DNA, the CDR3 is TGCGCCAGCAGCCCGGGACAGGAGGTCACAGATACGCAGTATTTT. Translating gives CASSPGQEVTDTQYF.

V and J are TRBV2 and TRBJ2-3; weak D call: TRBD2 (6 bases). The germline V gene has CDR1 SNHLY and CDR2 FYNNEI. This CDR3 has 12 amino acids. V shed 9 bases and J shed 2 bases, with 9 bases lying between them. CDR3 nucleotides: TGTGCCAGGGGGGGAGCCACAGATACGCAGTATTTT. Translation: CARGGATDTQYF.

Of note for this clone: Other DNA sequences within the sample encode an identical CDR3. V gene TRBV2 combines with J gene TRBJ2-1; maybe TRBD2 (7 bases). The CDR3 has 15 residues. Per the germline V gene, CDR1 is SNHLY and CDR2 is FYNNEI. With 6 bases removed from V and 2 bases from J, the gap between germline ends came to 14 bases. CDR3 sequence (DNA): TGTGCCAGCAGGGCTTCGGGGGGCGCCTACAATGAGCAGTTCTTC. Protein: CASRASGGAYNEQFF.

The chain combines TRBV27 with TRBJ2-3; TRBD2 matches 10 bases. The CDR3 is made up of 16 amino acids. The J segment lost 3 bases and the V segment lost 5 bases, leaving 8 bases of the junction unmatched. Germline CDR1 is MNHEY and CDR2 is SMNVEV (reference sequence). In DNA, the CDR3 is TGTGCCAGCAGTGACCAGCGGGGGGGTCTTACAGATACGCAGTATTTT. It is translated as CASSDQRGGLTDTQYF.

This clone was detected once. The V and J genes are TRBV2 and TRBJ1-2; D is unclear. V lost 4 bases and J lost 10, with 4 bases in between. Per germline, CDR1 SNHLY and CDR2 FYNNEI. The CDR3 spans 9 residues. CDR3 amino acids: CASSGYYTF. Written as DNA, the CDR3 is TGTGCCAGCAGTGGTTACTACACCTTC.

The rearrangement joins TRBV5-6 to TRBJ2-7, with 8 bases lining up with TRBD1. CDR3 length: 14 amino acids. Germline V gene sequence: CDR1 SGHDT, CDR2 YYEEEE. Trimming at V came to 3 bases and at J to 2 bases, leaving 4 bases not matched to a gene. The CDR3 coding sequence is TGTGCCAGCAGCTCGGGACAGGCCGCCTACGAGCAGTACTTC. Translation: CASSSGQAAYEQYF.

The chain couples TRBV6-5 to TRBJ2-7; D is uncertain. This CDR3 is built from 14 residues. The V gene lost 7 bases and the J gene lost 0 bases, with 13 bases spanning the gap. In germline, CDR1 is MNHEY, CDR2 SVGAGI. CDR3 residues: CASTEDGYSYEQYF. The CDR3 DNA follows: TGTGCCAGCACCGAAGATGGGTACTCCTACGAGCAGTACTTC.

The rearrangement joins TRBV29-1 to TRBJ2-1, with D perhaps TRBD1 (6 bases). CDR1 and CDR2 from the germline V gene are SQVTM and ANQGSEA. V was pared by 7 bases and J by 5 bases, with 12 bases between. The CDR3 runs 12 residues. The CDR3 nucleotides read TGCAGCGGGATAGGGGACAACAATGAGCAGTTCTTC. Translation gives CSGIGDNNEQFF.

J is TRBJ2-2 and V is TRBV7-9; no reliable D call. Trimming stripped 5 bases from V and 6 bases from J, with 7 bases between. The CDR3 length is 12 residues. Germline loops: CDR1 SEHNR, CDR2 FQNEAQ (reference sequence). The CDR3 spells CASSVPSGELFF. In DNA form, the CDR3 reads TGTGCCAGCAGCGTCCCTTCCGGGGAGCTGTTTTTT.

This clone occurred a few times. The CDR3 DNA reads TGCAGCGTTGGAGGGGTCGCCGGGGAGCTGTTTTTT. Protein sequence: CSVGGVAGELFF. V gene TRBV29-1 combines with J gene TRBJ2-2; D assignment may be TRBD1 or TRBD2 (5 bases each). The CDR3 contains 12 residues. V was clipped by 4 bases and J by 6 bases, with 9 bases between them. Germline V lookup: CDR1 SQVTM, CDR2 ANQGSEA.

This clone has more than one count but fewer than ten. The chain links TRBV30 to TRBJ2-2; D is undetermined. CDR1 and CDR2 from the germline V gene are GTSNPN and SVGIG (reference sequence). This CDR3 is built from 11 residues. The V gene lost 4 bases and the J gene lost 7 bases, with 7 bases spanning the gap. DNA of the CDR3: TGTGCCTGGAAAGGTCTCGGGGAGCTGTTTTTT. Protein product: CAWKGLGELFF.

Only a few counts were recorded for this clone. The genes are TRBV29-1 and TRBJ2-3, with 10 bases matching TRBD1. Per germline, CDR1 SQVTM and CDR2 ANQGSEA. This CDR3 has 15 residues. V dropped 6 bases and J dropped 3; count of bases not matched to a gene: 9. The CDR3: CSVVSGTGVTDTQYF. The CDR3 region has the DNA TGCAGCGTCGTCTCCGGGACAGGGGTGACAGATACGCAGTATTTT.

The J gene is TRBJ2-5, the V gene TRBV15; D is unresolved. Trimming took 4 bases from V and 4 from J, leaving 16 bases between them. The CDR3 has 15 residues. Germline CDR1 and CDR2: LNHNV and YYDKDF (reference sequence). The CDR3 spells CATSTETRPGETQYF. The DNA for the CDR3 is TGTGCCACCAGCACCGAGACAAGACCCGGAGAGACCCAGTACTTC.

This chain links TRBV4-1 with TRBJ2-4; TRBD2 is a possible D gene (5 bases). V was pared by 2 bases and J by 6 bases, with 14 bases between. The germline CDR1 and CDR2 sequences are MGHRA and YSYEKL. This CDR3 region has 15 residues. The CDR3 DNA sequence: TGCGCCAGCAGCCAAAGATTGAGTGCGGGAAACATTCAGTACTTC. This translates into CASSQRLSAGNIQYF.

This clone was detected a few times. The V call is TRBV29-1, the J call TRBJ1-1; perhaps TRBD1 as D (6 bases). Trimming took off 3 bases at V and 0 bases at J, with 11 bases between the two ends. Germline CDR1 reads SQVTM; CDR2 reads ANQGSEA. The CDR3 extends over 14 amino acids. The CDR3 spells CSVELGDMNTEAFF. The CDR3 DNA is TGCAGCGTTGAGTTGGGGGACATGAACACTGAAGCTTTCTTT.

The V and J genes are TRBV27 and TRBJ1-2; D uncertain. CDR3 length: 14 amino acids. V lost 7 bases to trimming and J lost 5 bases, with 17 bases between them. In germline, CDR1 is MNHEY, CDR2 SMNVEV (reference sequence). Here the CDR3 reads CASIRWHSYYGYTF. DNA of the CDR3: TGTGCCAGCATTCGTTGGCACTCCTATTATGGCTACACCTTC.

J is TRBJ1-1 and V is TRBV27; D possibly corresponds to TRBD1 (5 bases). This CDR3 has 18 amino acids. The V gene's germline CDR1 is MNHEY and CDR2 SMNVEV (reference sequence). V lost 0 bases and J lost 1, with 18 bases in between. The CDR3 loop reads CASSLSLRAAGGNTEAFF. The DNA for the CDR3 is TGTGCCAGCAGTTTATCATTGCGGGCGGCGGGGGGGAACACTGAAGCTTTCTTT.